This T cell receptor beta chain was recorded in a study of blood T cell repertoires in COVID-19. About the research overall: Material from acute and convalescent COVID-19 was sourced from the United States, Italy and Spain. PBMCs, B-cell-depleted T cells, or T cells were the source of the cDNA or gDNA that made up the material.

The V and J ends lost 5 bases and 4 bases, in that order; junction bases with no gene match: 5. This CDR3 spans 16 amino acids. Germline CDR1 SEHNR, CDR2 FQNEAQ (reference sequence). In the authors' workflow: Reference gene primer amplification yielded estimated nucleated cell counts. Assay used: immunoSEQ multiplex PCR; TCRdb lists only in-frame clones, some missing. The V and J calls and clone size come from that table; D and trimming were worked out from the DNA. This table has some 150,000 clones, 70% to 90% appearing once. The sequence was collected from a human donor with acute or convalescent COVID-19. The donor label of this sample is uncertain. The sample consisted of peripheral blood. This chain links TRBV7-9 with TRBJ2-3, with 14 bases that match TRBD2. The CDR3 DNA sequence: TGTGCCAGCAGCCCTTGGGGACTAGCGGGAGCAGATACGCAGTATTTT. As protein: CASSPWGLAGADTQYF.